Shown below are 24 T cell receptor beta chains from a single sample sequenced in a study of T cell clonality in common variable immunodeficiency (dated by TCRdb to about 2015). Preparation of the library involved the immunoSEQ multiplex PCR assay. TCRdb obtained this table from immuneACCESS and retained in-frame rearrangements with V and J assigned. These tables miss some clones; where compared with another copy, unresolved V genes account for less than half of the shortfall, and the remainder is unexplained. Across this sample, more than 35,000 clones were tabulated and none appeared just once. The ten largest clones capture approximately 3.2% of the sample. Sequencing was performed on peripheral blood mononuclear cells. These receptor sequences come from a person between 18 and 70 years old in good health.

A few counts support this clone. Sequencing ends 3 residues short of the CDR3 end; the germline J gene provides the rest. The chain couples TRBV19 to TRBJ2-3; 13 nucleotides align to TRBD2. V dropped 9 bases and J dropped 5; count of bases not matched to a gene: 14. CDR3 size: 17 residues. The V gene's germline CDR1 is LNHDA and CDR2 SQIVND (reference sequence). CDR3 amino acids: CASNNPGLAGRGDTQYF. Incomplete CDR3 DNA: TGTGCCAGCAACAATCCGGGACTAGCGGGGAGGGGAGATACG.

This clone showed up just a few times. Read data end 3 residues before the CDR3 end; the end is taken from the germline J gene. J is TRBJ1-6 and V is TRBV18; 8 bases map to TRBD1. Unmatched junction bases numbered 10, after V lost 5 bases and J lost 10 bases. CDR1 is KGHSH, CDR2 LQKENI, per germline. The CDR3 runs 15 residues. CDR3 protein: CASSTQGAGGSPLHF. The part of the CDR3 DNA that was read is TGTGCCAGCTCAACTCAGGGGGCCGGCGGGTCACCC.

Ten or more counts support this clone. The read halts 3 residues ahead of the CDR3 end, with the missing end drawn from the germline J gene. The chain joins TRBV3-1 (or the pseudogene TRBV3-2) to TRBJ1-1; D gene ambiguous. The CDR3 is made up of 12 amino acids. With 1 base removed from V and 5 bases from J, the gap between germline ends came to 5 bases. Germline V gives CDR1 LGHDT, CDR2 YNNKEL (reference sequence). The CDR3 DNA, read in part, is TGTGCCAGCAGCCAAGGCGCTACTGAA. This translates into CASSQGATE. The whole CDR3 protein reads CASSQGATEAFF.

This clone showed up many times. The read ends 3 residues before the CDR3 terminus; that terminus is restored from the germline J gene. This chain connects TRBV5-1 to TRBJ1-4; D ambiguous. Trimming took 2 bases from V and 5 from J, leaving 19 bases between them. Germline loops: CDR1 SGHRS, CDR2 YFSETQ. This CDR3 is 17 amino acids long. CDR3 residues: CASSFRGGGFQNEKLFF. CDR3 bases read: TGCGCCAGCAGCTTTCGGGGAGGCGGGTTTCAAAATGAAAAA.

This clone was detected ten times or more. From the germline J gene comes the end of the CDR3, since the read stops 3 residues before it. The rearrangement uses TRBV7-9 and TRBJ1-5; no definite D call. The V end lost 7 bases, the J end lost 4 bases, and 14 bases lay between the germline ends. Germline CDR1 SEHNR, CDR2 FQNEAQ (reference sequence). The CDR3 extends over 14 amino acids. The sequenced part of the CDR3 DNA is TGTGCCAGCAAGTTCTCCCTAAAAAATCAGCCC. As protein: CASKFSLKNQP. The full CDR3 is CASKFSLKNQPQHF.

There are a few counts of this clone. The CDR3 bases that were read are TGTGCCAGCAGCCCAGCGGGGGATACC. Its translation is CASSPAGDT. From start to end, the CDR3 is CASSPAGDTYTF. This chain connects TRBV7-9 to TRBJ1-2; tentative D call: TRBD1 (5 bases). The CDR3 end falls 3 residues outside the read, so it is completed with the germline J gene. CDR1 is SEHNR, CDR2 FQNEAQ, per germline (reference sequence). The CDR3 has 12 residues.

This clone has at least ten counts. This could be a read error, since a much larger clone is one nucleotide away. The CDR3 end falls 3 residues outside the read, so it is completed with the germline J gene. The rearrangement uses TRBV11-1 and TRBJ2-5; D gene uncertain. V was trimmed by 1 base and J by 3 bases, leaving 6 bases between them. CDR1 and CDR2 (germline): SGHAT, FQDESV (reference sequence). This CDR3 has 13 residues. The CDR3 bases that were read are TGTGCCAGCAGCTTAGACAGAAAAGAGACC. Protein product: CASSLDRKET. The whole CDR3 protein is CASSLDRKETQYF. The full variable domain, its missing parts supplied by reference TRBV11-1 and TRBJ2-5, is EAEVAQSPRYKITEKSQAVAFWCDPISGHATLYWYRQILGQGPELLVQFQDESVVDDSQLPKDRFSAERLKGVDSTLKIQPAELGDSAMYLCASSLDRKETQYFGPGTRLLVL.

This clone has a count of ten or more. The read comes to an end 3 residues before the CDR3 does, leaving the germline J gene to fill in the end. The gene calls are TRBV19 and TRBJ1-1, with TRBD1 identical over 8 bases. The trim removed 5 bases at V and 2 bases at J, leaving 10 bases unmatched. CDR3 length equals 16 residues. Germline CDR1 LNHDA, CDR2 SQIVND (reference sequence). The CDR3 DNA, read in part, is TGTGCCAGTAGTGACCTATCGGACAGGGTTAACACTGAA. This translates into CASSDLSDRVNTE. The entire CDR3 protein is CASSDLSDRVNTEAFF.

This clone has ten or more counts. The read stops 3 residues short of the end of the CDR3; the missing end is completed from the germline J gene. V is TRBV5-1 and J is TRBJ2-4, with D hard to call. Germline-derived CDR1 and CDR2 are SGHRS and YFSETQ. This CDR3 spans 15 amino acids. Deletions cut 5 bases from V and 1 base from J, with 13 bases between. The covered CDR3 bases are TGCGCCAGCAGTTTATCGGTCGAGGCCAAAAACATT. Translating gives CASSLSVEAKNI. The complete CDR3 reads CASSLSVEAKNIQYF.

This clone was counted at least ten times. The covered CDR3 bases are TGCAGTGCTAGAAAAGACACTGTTAATGCCGGGGAG. Protein: CSARKDTVNAGE. The full CDR3 is CSARKDTVNAGELFF. The V and J genes are TRBV20-1 and TRBJ2-2; D is undetermined. The read gets to within 3 residues of the CDR3 end, and the germline J gene fills in the rest. CDR1 DFQATT and CDR2 SNEGSKA come from the germline V gene (reference sequence). Trimming left V 2 bases short and J 6 bases short, with 16 bases between. This CDR3 contains 15 residues.

About this clone itself: The read ends 3 residues early relative to the CDR3; the germline J gene fills the gap. The chain employs TRBV20-1 and TRBJ2-1, with D possibly matching TRBD1 (5 bases). There are 13 residues in the CDR3. Between the trimmed V and J ends, which lost 0 bases and 9 bases, there was a span of 12 bases. Germline V gene data show CDR1 as DFQATT and CDR2 as SNEGSKA (reference sequence). CDR3 amino acids: CSAREWQGGEQFF. The DNA read from the CDR3 is TGCAGTGCTAGAGAATGGCAGGGTGGTGAG.

This clone was detected many times. The CDR3 DNA, read in part, is TGTGCCAGCAGCTCGGGGGAAGCCAAAAACATT. Translation gives CASSSGEAKNI. The entire CDR3 is CASSSGEAKNIQYF. This rearrangement joins TRBV7-9 to TRBJ2-4, with D perhaps TRBD2 (6 bases). From the germline J gene comes the end of the CDR3, since the read stops 3 residues before it. Germline assignment: CDR1 SEHNR and CDR2 FQNEAQ (reference sequence). The CDR3 consists of 14 residues. Trimming removed 4 bases at V and 0 bases at J, with 7 bases between.

This clone was detected many times. The CDR3 end is not reached by the read, which stops 3 residues before it; the germline J gene fills it in. The chain carries TRBV19 and TRBJ2-3; TRBD2 matches at 8 bases. J was trimmed by 2 bases and V by 0 bases; bases with no gene match: 13. Germline CDR1 and CDR2: LNHDA and SQIVND (reference sequence). The CDR3 has 19 residues. The part of the CDR3 DNA that was read is TGTGCCAGTAGTATAGATCATGGCGGGGGGTCTAAGAACACAGATACG. Residues: CASSIDHGGGSKNTDT. The whole CDR3 sequence reads CASSIDHGGGSKNTDTQYF.

The table lists this clone with many counts. The CDR3 end is not reached by the read, which stops 3 residues before it; the germline J gene fills it in. V is TRBV5-4 and J is TRBJ2-1; TRBD2 aligns across 7 bases. CDR3 size: 16 residues. Germline V gives CDR1 SGHNT, CDR2 YYREEE (reference sequence). The junction had 8 bases not matched to a gene; V was cut back by 4 bases and J by 1 base. This CDR3 reads CASSTTGGPSYNEQFF. The covered CDR3 bases are TGTGCCAGCAGCACCACGGGGGGACCATCCTACAATGAG.

At least ten counts were recorded for this clone. The CDR3 goes on 3 residues after the read ends, and that part is filled in from the germline J gene. The rearrangement uses TRBV28 and TRBJ1-2, with 9 bases that match TRBD1. J gave up 4 bases and V 5 bases, and 5 bases lay outside the gene matches. CDR1 MDHEN and CDR2 SYDVKM come from the germline V gene. The length of the CDR3 is 14 residues. The covered CDR3 bases are TGTGCCAGCAGTCCGGGACAGGGAATCTATGGC. Amino acids: CASSPGQGIYG. The complete CDR3 sequence is CASSPGQGIYGYTF.

This clone was seen repeatedly, ten times or more. The CDR3 end is not reached by the read, which stops 3 residues before it; the germline J gene fills it in. The chain carries TRBV7-8 and TRBJ2-3; 8 positions agree with TRBD2. The CDR3 runs 15 residues. Germline V gives CDR1 SGHVS, CDR2 FQNEAQ. V lost 4 bases, J lost 2 bases, and 5 bases stayed unmatched. The chain's CDR3 is CASSSGLADTDTQYF. Incomplete CDR3 DNA: TGTGCCAGCAGCTCCGGACTAGCTGACACAGATACG.

The sample holds many counts of this clone. The read falls 3 residues short of the CDR3 end, and the missing part is taken from the germline J gene. This sequence joins TRBV12-3 or TRBV12-4 and TRBJ1-2; 9 bases align to TRBD1. The CDR3 is made up of 15 amino acids. V lost 5 bases, J lost 6 bases, and 10 bases stayed unmatched. CDR3 residues: CASSGQPRTGDGYTF. The covered CDR3 bases are TGTGCCAGCAGTGGGCAACCACGGACAGGGGATGGC.

This clone showed up many times. The CDR3 is cut off 3 residues early in the read; its end comes from the germline J gene. The chain carries TRBV19 and TRBJ2-4; 7 bases agree with TRBD1. This CDR3 is 17 amino acids long. V shed 1 base, J shed 2 bases, and the junction held 8 bases outside the gene matches. The germline CDR1 and CDR2 sequences are LNHDA and SQIVND (reference sequence). CDR3 bases read: TGTGCCAGTAGTATAGGTGACAGGGTATTGACCAAAAACATT. Translation gives CASSIGDRVLTKNI. The whole CDR3 reads CASSIGDRVLTKNIQYF.

Ten or more counts support this clone. The read comes to an end 3 residues before the CDR3 does, leaving the germline J gene to fill in the end. V usage is TRBV10-3 and J usage is TRBJ2-5; 9 bases fit TRBD2. Germline CDR1 ENHRY, CDR2 SYGVKD. Losses at the gene ends were 3 bases for V and 1 base for J; bases not matched to a gene: 18. The CDR3 runs to 20 residues. Partial CDR3 DNA: TGTGCCATCAGTGAACCGAGGTTGCGGGAGGGAAGCCGTTTCCAAGAGACC. It specifies CAISEPRLREGSRFQET. The CDR3, in full, reads CAISEPRLREGSRFQETQYF.

This clone was picked up many times. The read terminates 3 residues ahead of where the CDR3 ends, so the germline J gene completes it. Other DNA sequences in this specimen translate into the identical CDR3. The chain couples TRBV20-1 to TRBJ2-5; TRBD1 matches 7 bases. With 4 bases clipped from V and 4 bases from J, the junction kept 9 bases outside the gene matches. This CDR3 has 14 amino acids. In germline, CDR1 is DFQATT, CDR2 SNEGSKA (reference sequence). The CDR3 sequence is CSAMVTGVIETQYF. The sequenced CDR3 bases are TGCAGTGCTATGGTTACAGGGGTCATAGAGACC.

This clone came up many times. The CDR3 end falls 3 residues outside the read, so it is completed with the germline J gene. The V call is TRBV18, the J call TRBJ2-3, with D possibly being TRBD2 (6 bases). The CDR3 contains 16 residues. V was trimmed by 3 bases and J by 1 base, leaving 14 bases between them. Germline CDR1 reads KGHSH; CDR2 reads LQKENI. The CDR3 is CASSPMGLGGTDTQYF. CDR3 DNA (partial): TGTGCCAGCTCACCTATGGGACTGGGGGGCACAGATACG.

This clone was recorded at least ten times. Read sequence stops 3 residues before the CDR3 end, and the germline J gene provides the missing end. The chain couples TRBV20-1 to TRBJ2-3; weak D call: TRBD1 (6 bases). Looked up from germline, CDR1 is DFQATT and CDR2 is SNEGSKA (reference sequence). With 6 bases removed from V and 4 bases from J, the gap between germline ends came to 14 bases. The CDR3 is made up of 13 amino acids. The sequenced part of the CDR3 DNA is TGCAGTGCGCAAACAGGGTCTGCAGATACG. It encodes CSAQTGSADT. The entire CDR3 protein is CSAQTGSADTQYF.

Comments on this clone: Read coverage stops 3 residues before the CDR3 terminus; the germline J gene supplies the remainder. This chain uses TRBV5-4 with TRBJ2-5, with TRBD2 as a possible D gene (6 bases). CDR1 is SGHNT, CDR2 YYREEE, per germline (reference sequence). V was trimmed by 4 bases and J by 3 bases, leaving 16 bases between them. The length of the CDR3 is 15 residues. The covered CDR3 bases are TGTGCCAGCAGCGACCGGGGGAGAAGGGAAGAGACC. This translates into CASSDRGRREET. The whole CDR3 sequence is CASSDRGRREETQYF.

This clone was recorded many times. The sequenced fragment ends 3 residues before the CDR3 boundary, so the rest is inferred from the germline J gene. The chain combines TRBV12-5 with TRBJ2-5; the D is unclear. The germline gives CDR1 LGHNT, CDR2 FRNRAP. V was shortened by 5 bases and J by 7 bases, with 14 bases between the two germline ends. The CDR3 has 13 residues. The CDR3 sequence is CASGPPPKGTQYF. Partial CDR3 DNA: TGTGCTAGTGGTCCACCCCCTAAGGGGACC.